A single sample is the source of the 24 T cell receptor beta chains below, sequenced in a study of T-cell memory formation after mild COVID-19. TCRdb analysed the 5' RACE reads with MiXCR anew, one entry per CDR3 protein. The sample has roughly 200,000 distinct CDR3 sequences; around 20% are singletons. The sequencing sample was made of PBMCs or a T cell subset sorted from them (not recorded which). These receptor sequences come from an adult woman who had mild COVID-19 (a few samples of this study predate the infection). Cell type and time point are not known.

V usage is TRBV12-3 or TRBV12-4 and J usage is TRBJ1-2, with a tentative D call TRBD1 (6 bases). The CDR3 covers 16 residues. V was cut by 5 bases and J by 4 bases, with 20 bases left in between. In nucleotides, the CDR3 is TGTGCCAGCAGTCCCTCCGGAGGACAGCTCATCTATGGCTACACCTTC. Translating gives CASSPSGGQLIYGYTF.

Regarding this clonotype: The junction does not match germline at one end; this may be a read error. The chain has TRBV7-7 and TRBJ2-3; the D gene is possibly TRBD1 (5 bases). Germline CDR1 is SSHAT and CDR2 is FNYEAQ (reference sequence). The CDR3 has 13 amino acids. The CDR3 here is CASSTSRENTQYF. Written as DNA, the CDR3 is TGTGCTAGCAGCACCAGCAGGGAAAATACGCAGTATTTT.

This clonotype was recorded a few times. This chain joins TRBV11-1 and TRBJ2-1; 10 bases fit TRBD2. V lost 4 bases to trimming and J lost 1 base; unmatched junction nucleotides: 7. Germline CDR1 SGHAT, CDR2 FQDESV (reference sequence). This CDR3 comprises 17 residues. In DNA form, the CDR3 reads TGTGCCAGCAGCTCCCTCGAGACTAGCGGGTCCTACAATGAGCAGTTCTTC. Protein sequence: CASSSLETSGSYNEQFF.

This clonotype came up a few times. The chain couples TRBV5-1 to TRBJ2-5, with D tentatively TRBD2 (6 bases). Trimming pared 4 bases from V and 5 bases from J, leaving 15 bases between. Germline V gene data show CDR1 as SGHRS and CDR2 as YFSETQ. The CDR3 runs 14 residues. The CDR3 loop is CASSQGLEGETQYF. The CDR3 coding sequence is TGCGCCAGCAGCCAGGGACTGGAGGGGGAGACCCAGTACTTC.

This clonotype was detected a few times. The genes are TRBV20-1 and TRBJ2-1; 14 bases line up with TRBD2. J gave up 2 bases and V 1 base, and 1 base lay outside the gene matches. Germline V CDR1 and CDR2: DFQATT, SNEGSKA (reference sequence). CDR3 length: 16 residues. CDR3 in amino acids: CSARGLAGGTYNEQFF. CDR3 DNA sequence: TGCAGTGCTAGAGGACTAGCGGGAGGGACCTACAATGAGCAGTTCTTC.

There are a few counts of this clonotype. This sequence joins TRBV6-6 and TRBJ1-5, with D possibly TRBD1 on 5 matching bases. Germline V gives CDR1 MNHNY, CDR2 SVGAGI (reference sequence). With 2 bases removed from V and 0 bases from J, the gap between germline ends came to 17 bases. The CDR3 runs to 18 residues. The CDR3 bases are TGTGCCAGCAGTTACGAACTGGGGCAGGAACTTAGCAATCAGCCCCAGCATTTT. Encoded protein: CASSYELGQELSNQPQHF.

The chain carries TRBV24-1 and TRBJ2-3; D tentatively fits TRBD1 or TRBD2 (5 bases each). The CDR3 consists of 16 residues. Deletions cut 0 bases from V and 6 bases from J, with 15 bases between. Germline CDR1 reads KGHDR; CDR2 reads SFDVKD. The CDR3, as DNA: TGTGCCACCAGTGATTTGATCGGGACCATCACGGATACGCAGTATTTT. Translating it yields CATSDLIGTITDTQYF.

This clonotype was seen a few times. The chain joins TRBV14 to TRBJ1-5, with D possibly TRBD1 on 6 matching bases. The CDR3 is 13 amino acids. Germline V gene sequence: CDR1 SGHDN, CDR2 FVKESK. V lost 4 bases to trimming and J lost 6 bases, with 10 bases between them. The CDR3 protein is CASSRGGGQPQHF. The CDR3 bases are TGTGCCAGCAGCCGAGGGGGGGGTCAGCCCCAGCATTTT.

This chain joins TRBV7-2 and TRBJ2-4, with D perhaps given as TRBD1 or TRBD2 (7 bases each). Deletions cut 4 bases from V and 0 bases from J, with 16 bases between. The CDR3 has 17 amino acids. CDR1 SGHTA and CDR2 FQGNSA come from the germline V gene. DNA of the CDR3: TGTGCCAGCAGCTACCAGGGGGGGGAGTCAGCCAAAAACATTCAGTACTTC. Translated: CASSYQGGESAKNIQYF.

This clonotype has just a few counts. The genes are TRBV10-3 and TRBJ2-1, with 9 positions matching TRBD2. Germline V CDR1 and CDR2: ENHRY, SYGVKD. The CDR3 totals 15 residues. With 2 bases clipped from V and 5 bases from J, the junction kept 4 bases outside the gene matches. The CDR3 sequence is CAISEGGRADNEQFF. CDR3 coding DNA: TGTGCCATCAGTGAGGGCGGGAGGGCCGACAATGAGCAGTTCTTC.

The V gene is TRBV24-1, the J gene TRBJ2-1, with 8 bases that match TRBD2. Per germline, CDR1 KGHDR and CDR2 SFDVKD. The CDR3 loop spans 14 amino acids. The V and J ends lost 7 bases and 6 bases, in that order; junction bases with no gene match: 7. The CDR3 nucleotides are TGTGCCACCAGAGATGTAGCGGGGCCCAATGAGCAGTTCTTC. Translating it yields CATRDVAGPNEQFF.

This clonotype was counted a few times. The chain joins TRBV28 to TRBJ2-7, with D uncertain. V lost 5 bases, J lost 1 base, and 6 bases lay in between. The CDR3 has 12 amino acids. Germline assignment: CDR1 MDHEN and CDR2 SYDVKM. CDR3 coding DNA: TGTGCCAGCAGTGGGGTTTCCTACGAGCAGTACTTC. This codes for CASSGVSYEQYF. Full variable domain (outside the CDR3, taken from reference TRBV28 and TRBJ2-7): DVKVTQSSRYLVKRTGEKVFLECVQDMDHENMFWYRQDPGLGLRLIYFSYDVKMKEKGDIPEGYSVSREKKERFSLILESASTNQTSMYLCASSGVSYEQYFGPGTRLTVT.

The rearrangement links TRBV7-2 to TRBJ2-3; D is uncertain. This CDR3 comprises 14 residues. CDR1 and CDR2 from the germline V gene are SGHTA and FQGNSA. V lost 3 bases and J 0 bases, leaving 7 bases between the germline ends. CDR3 coding DNA: TGTGCCAGCAGCTTGAAAGTGAGCACAGATACGCAGTATTTT. Translation: CASSLKVSTDTQYF.

Here the CDR3 DNA reads TGCAGTGCTCCCCCCCAGGGGAAGGTGACAGATACGCAGTATTTT. Protein product: CSAPPQGKVTDTQYF. This chain connects TRBV20-1 to TRBJ2-3; D may be TRBD1 (6 bases). Trimming left V 5 bases short and J 3 bases short, with 18 bases between. The V gene's germline CDR1 is DFQATT and CDR2 SNEGSKA (reference sequence). This CDR3 has 15 amino acids.

This chain uses TRBV30 with TRBJ1-3; D is ambiguous. Trimming took off 0 bases at V and 7 bases at J, with 4 bases between the two ends. Germline loops: CDR1 GTSNPN, CDR2 SVGIG (reference sequence). This CDR3 region has 11 residues. The CDR3 loop reads CAWSVKNTIYF. The CDR3 region has the DNA TGTGCCTGGAGTGTAAAGAACACCATATATTTT.

The chain links TRBV11-3 to TRBJ2-1, with 11 bases matching TRBD2. The CDR3 is 14 residues long. Germline-derived CDR1 and CDR2 are SGHNT and YENEEA. V gave up 5 bases and J gave up 10 bases; unmatched junction bases: 7. CDR3 protein: CASSLGTSGTEQFF. The CDR3 region has the DNA TGTGCCAGCAGCCTCGGGACTAGCGGTACCGAGCAGTTCTTC.

The V and J genes are TRBV7-8 and TRBJ1-5, with no clear D. Germline CDR1 SGHVS, CDR2 FQNEAQ. Trimming pared 1 base from V and 1 base from J, leaving 11 bases between. This CDR3 has 16 residues. CDR3 sequence: CASSLEVGVSNQPQHF. The DNA of the CDR3 is TGTGCCAGCAGCTTAGAGGTCGGGGTGAGCAATCAGCCCCAGCATTTT.

This clonotype was detected a few times. V and J are TRBV18 and TRBJ1-2, with 8 bases lining up with TRBD1. V gave up 1 base and J gave up 0 bases; unmatched junction bases: 10. This CDR3 spans 18 amino acids. In germline, CDR1 is KGHSH, CDR2 LQKENI. The CDR3 reads CASSPQRNRGVTNYGYTF. In DNA form, the CDR3 reads TGTGCCAGCTCACCACAAAGGAACAGGGGGGTCACTAACTATGGCTACACCTTC.

This clonotype was recorded once. The chain is built from TRBV12-3 or TRBV12-4 and TRBJ2-3, with a tentative D call TRBD2 (5 bases). CDR3 length: 13 amino acids. Trimming shortened V by 10 bases and J by 2 bases, and 13 bases separated the two germline ends. The CDR3 loop is CATLRGLTDTQYF. CDR3 DNA sequence: TGTGCCACCCTACGGGGTCTCACAGATACGCAGTATTTT.

This clonotype was counted only a few times. The rearrangement joins TRBV7-2 to TRBJ1-2; 9 positions agree with TRBD1. CDR3 length equals 14 residues. Germline V gene lookup returns CDR1 SGHTA and CDR2 FQGNSA. J lost 4 bases, V lost 4 bases, and 4 bases had no gene match. Here the CDR3 reads CASSSDRGPYGYTF. The CDR3 nucleotides are TGTGCCAGCAGCTCGGACAGGGGACCCTATGGCTACACCTTC.

J is TRBJ2-7 and V is TRBV25-1; the D is unclear. The CDR3 covers 14 residues. The germline V gene has CDR1 MGHDK and CDR2 SYGVNS. V was pared by 4 bases and J by 3 bases, with 13 bases between. In DNA form, the CDR3 reads TGTGCCAGCAGTGGGTCCGGGCTGGACTACGAGCAGTACTTC. It specifies CASSGSGLDYEQYF.

This clonotype was observed a handful of times. This chain connects TRBV7-9 to TRBJ2-2; 9 positions match TRBD2. The CDR3 totals 23 residues. Trimming cost V 4 bases and J 0 bases; bases outside gene matches: 24. Germline V gives CDR1 SEHNR, CDR2 FQNEAQ (reference sequence). The CDR3 protein is CASSYVTGTVRLAGSANTGELFF. CDR3 nucleotide sequence: TGTGCCAGCAGCTATGTCACCGGGACAGTTAGGCTAGCGGGGTCAGCGAACACCGGGGAGCTGTTTTTT.

The V and J genes are TRBV12-3 or TRBV12-4 and TRBJ1-1, with 7 positions matching TRBD1. V shed 5 bases, J shed 3 bases, and the junction held 15 bases outside the gene matches. The CDR3 has 17 amino acids. The CDR3, as DNA: TGTGCCAGCAGTCCCCCCCGACAGGGATTGGGGGACACTGAAGCTTTCTTT. It encodes CASSPPRQGLGDTEAFF.

This chain connects TRBV7-9 to TRBJ1-5; D perhaps matches TRBD1 (6 bases). The CDR3 runs 15 residues. V gave up 5 bases and J gave up 2 bases, with 13 bases separating them. Germline assignment: CDR1 SEHNR and CDR2 FQNEAQ (reference sequence). Here the CDR3 DNA reads TGTGCCAGCAGCAAACAGGCAGGGGGCAATCAGCCCCAGCATTTT. Translated, it gives CASSKQAGGNQPQHF.